This T cell receptor (beta chain) was identified during a study of long-term antiretroviral therapy in people with HIV. The germline V and J ends were trimmed by 5 bases and 5 bases, with 8 bases remaining between them. This CDR3 is built from 12 residues. Germline-derived CDR1 and CDR2 are SEHNR and FQNEAQ (reference sequence). In the case of this clone: Its cognate antigen is unknown.

Run at survey level, the immunoSEQ assay was version v3.0. Profiled with immunoSEQ multiplex PCR; TCRdb holds only in-frame clones, not every one. The repertoire holds about 33,000 clones, with about 74% as singletons. Study-wide results and caveats: Drawn between the mid-2000s and the late 2010s, the blood was possibly obtained under older ART regimens.

This receptor was taken from a woman aged 50 to 65 with HIV. The sample consisted of unsorted PBMCs, taken 2 years after starting antiretroviral therapy. V gene TRBV7-9 combines with J gene TRBJ2-3; no reliable D call. This CDR3 is CASSEDRDTQYF. CDR3 DNA: TGTGCCAGCAGCGAGGACCGAGATACGCAGTATTTT. Full variable domain (outside the CDR3, taken from reference TRBV7-9 and TRBJ2-3): DTGVSQNPRHKITKRGQNVTFRCDPISEHNRLYWYRQTLGQGPEFLTYFQNEAQLEKSRLLSDRFSAERPKGSFSTLEIQRTEQGDSAMYLCASSEDRDTQYFGPGTRLTVL.